These 29 T cell receptor beta chains were sequenced from one sample in a study of T cell responses to AZD1222 COVID-19 vaccine. The protocol was immunoSEQ multiplex PCR, while the TCRdb copy is restricted to in-frame clones and leaves out a portion. The sample yields about 99,000 clones, approximately 94% seen once. The sample in question was peripheral blood, obtained on day 0 of AZD1222 vaccination. The source of these receptors is an adult in good health.

The chain links TRBV27 to TRBJ2-1; 9 nucleotides match TRBD2. V dropped 2 bases and J dropped 1; count of bases not matched to a gene: 18. This CDR3 spans 21 amino acids. CDR1 and CDR2 (germline): MNHEY, SMNVEV (reference sequence). Here the CDR3 DNA reads TGTGCCAGCAGTTTAAGGGCTAGCGGGGTCAAGAAAGCCGGGTCCTACAATGAGCAGTTCTTC. It specifies CASSLRASGVKKAGSYNEQFF.

The chain carries TRBV5-1 and TRBJ1-6; D remains unclear. Trimming pared 1 base from V and 10 bases from J, leaving 12 bases between. The CDR3 totals 14 residues. Germline lookup yields CDR1 SGHRS and CDR2 YFSETQ. CDR3 loop: CASSLTEVGSPLHF. The CDR3 region has the DNA TGCGCCAGCAGCTTGACAGAGGTTGGGTCACCCCTCCACTTT.

In DNA form, the CDR3 reads TGTGCCTGGAGCGGAGCTAACTATGGCTACACCTTC. Translating it yields CAWSGANYGYTF. The chain uses TRBV30 and TRBJ1-2; D remains ambiguous. V lost 3 bases to trimming and J lost 0 bases, with 5 bases between them. The CDR3 extends over 12 amino acids. Germline loops: CDR1 GTSNPN, CDR2 SVGIG (reference sequence).

The gene calls are TRBV28 and TRBJ2-1; D is unclear. The CDR3 covers 14 residues. Trimming cost V 6 bases and J 0 bases, with 9 bases left between them. The germline V gene has CDR1 MDHEN and CDR2 SYDVKM. The CDR3 nucleotides read TGTGCCAGCAGAAGCAGGCTCTCCTACAATGAGCAGTTCTTC. This codes for CASRSRLSYNEQFF.

The chain carries TRBV15 and TRBJ1-2, with TRBD1 matching over 9 bases. The junction had 12 bases not matched to a gene; V was cut back by 3 bases and J by 7 bases. The CDR3 runs to 16 residues. CDR1 is LNHNV and CDR2 is YYDKDF in the germline V gene (reference sequence). The CDR3 nucleotides are TGTGCCACCAGCAGCCGCGGGACAGGGAAAAATGGTGGCTACACCTTC. The encoded protein is CATSSRGTGKNGGYTF.

This clone has more than one count but fewer than ten. The chain employs TRBV18 and TRBJ1-2; 7 bases fit TRBD1. Per germline, CDR1 KGHSH and CDR2 LQKENI. Unmatched junction bases numbered 3, after V lost 3 bases and J lost 2 bases. CDR3 length: 14 amino acids. The CDR3 DNA sequence: TGTGCCAGCTCACCTAAGACAGGGAACTATGGCTACACCTTC. Encoded protein: CASSPKTGNYGYTF. The entire variable domain, with the rest obtained from reference TRBV18 and TRBJ1-2, is as follows: NAGVMQNPRHLVRRRGQEARLRCSPMKGHSHVYWYRQLPEEGLKFMVYLQKENIIDESGMPKERFSAEFPKEGPSILRIQQVVRGDSAAYFCASSPKTGNYGYTFGSGTRLTVV.

The chain is built from TRBV19 and TRBJ2-4, with 12 positions matching TRBD2. Trimming cost V 5 bases and J 2 bases; bases outside gene matches: 19. The length of the CDR3 is 21 residues. The germline gives CDR1 LNHDA, CDR2 SQIVND (reference sequence). This CDR3 is CASSPHPSGLAGPGSKNIQYF. In DNA form, the CDR3 reads TGTGCCAGTAGTCCTCATCCATCGGGACTAGCGGGCCCCGGGTCCAAAAACATTCAGTACTTC.

This chain joins TRBV9 and TRBJ2-2; 9 bases are a match to TRBD2. Germline-derived CDR1 and CDR2 are SGDLS and YYNGEE. The CDR3 runs to 15 residues. Trimming took 5 bases from V and 4 from J; bases not matched to a gene: 6. The CDR3 coding sequence is TGTGCCAGCAGTGAAGCGGGGGGATTCACCGGGGAGCTGTTTTTT. It codes for CASSEAGGFTGELFF.

The rearrangement joins TRBV9 to TRBJ2-7; D perhaps matches TRBD2 (6 bases). The CDR3 covers 15 residues. Germline V CDR1 and CDR2: SGDLS, YYNGEE. Trimming removed 0 bases at V and 5 bases at J, with 15 bases between. The CDR3 loop is CASSVGPLPGDEQYF. The CDR3 DNA reads as TGTGCCAGCAGCGTAGGACCATTACCGGGGGACGAGCAGTACTTC.

V usage is TRBV5-1 and J usage is TRBJ2-1; D perhaps matches TRBD2 (5 bases). V lost 1 base, J lost 0 bases, and 20 bases lay in between. The CDR3 sequence is 19 residues long. Germline CDR1 SGHRS, CDR2 YFSETQ. The CDR3 spells CASSLLKGRGWSSYNEQFF. For the CDR3, the DNA is TGCGCCAGCAGCTTGCTAAAAGGGCGAGGGTGGAGCTCCTACAATGAGCAGTTCTTC.

This chain links TRBV6-5 with TRBJ1-6; D perhaps matches TRBD1 (6 bases). Trimming took 7 bases from V and 9 from J, leaving 16 bases between them. The CDR3 contains 14 residues. Germline assignment: CDR1 MNHEY and CDR2 SVGAGI. The CDR3 region is CASTLGQGSSPLHF. The CDR3, as DNA: TGTGCCAGCACCCTGGGGCAGGGGAGTTCACCCCTCCACTTT.

This chain connects TRBV5-1 to TRBJ1-1; 8 bases line up with TRBD1. V lost 3 bases and J lost 5; bases outside the gene matches: 6. CDR3 length: 14 amino acids. The germline CDR1 and CDR2 sequences are SGHRS and YFSETQ. The CDR3 reads CASSSDRVRTEAFF. The CDR3 DNA reads TGCGCCAGCAGCTCGGACAGGGTCAGGACTGAAGCTTTCTTT.

This clone was recorded once. DNA of the CDR3: TGTGCCAGCAGTCAGACCGCAGGGGCGAGCTCTGGAAACACCATATATTTT. It is translated as CASSQTAGASSGNTIYF. V usage is TRBV27 and J usage is TRBJ1-3; possible D gene TRBD1, 6 bases. V lost 5 bases, J lost 0 bases, and 17 bases lay in between. CDR1 is MNHEY and CDR2 is SMNVEV in the germline V gene (reference sequence). This CDR3 has 17 residues.

The CDR3 bases are TGTGCCAGCAGCCTAACTGGAAACACCATATATTTT. Residues: CASSLTGNTIYF. J is TRBJ1-3 and V is TRBV7-9; D is undetermined. Deletions cut 5 bases from V and 2 bases from J, with 4 bases between. There are 12 residues in the CDR3. Germline CDR1 SEHNR, CDR2 FQNEAQ (reference sequence).

The V and J genes are TRBV24-1 and TRBJ2-5; TRBD2 matches 7 bases. J gave up 1 base and V 7 bases, and 2 bases lay outside the gene matches. There are 13 residues in the CDR3. Germline V gene lookup returns CDR1 KGHDR and CDR2 SFDVKD. The chain's CDR3 is CATSPGGQETQYF. The DNA for the CDR3 is TGTGCCACCAGCCCGGGGGGCCAAGAGACCCAGTACTTC.

The chain carries TRBV5-8 and TRBJ1-3; D gene ambiguous. CDR1 and CDR2 (germline): SGHTS, YDEGEE. The CDR3 totals 14 residues. Trimming left V 4 bases short and J 2 bases short, with 10 bases between. Written as DNA, the CDR3 is TGTGCCAGCAGCATCTCCGAAACTGGAAACACCATATATTTT. Amino acid sequence: CASSISETGNTIYF.

A few counts support this clone. The gene calls are TRBV5-1 and TRBJ2-5; 7 bases fit TRBD1. CDR3 length: 16 residues. The V and J ends lost 3 bases and 5 bases, in that order; junction bases with no gene match: 13. Per the germline V gene, CDR1 is SGHRS and CDR2 is YFSETQ. The DNA of the CDR3 is TGCGCCAGCAGCTCGGGGACAGTAAGTGGTATCGAGACCCAGTACTTC. Its translation: CASSSGTVSGIETQYF.

The chain employs TRBV2 and TRBJ1-2, with unresolved D. The ends were cut back, 6 bases at V and 8 bases at J, with 16 bases in the middle. Germline V gene data show CDR1 as SNHLY and CDR2 as FYNNEI. The CDR3 runs to 13 residues. The CDR3 sequence is CASSLYQFLGYTF. Here the CDR3 DNA reads TGTGCCAGCAGCCTCTACCAGTTTTTAGGCTACACCTTC. Using reference TRBV2 and TRBJ1-2 for the parts outside the CDR3, the full variable domain is EPEVTQTPSHQVTQMGQEVILRCVPISNHLYFYWYRQILGQKVEFLVSFYNNEISEKSEIFDDQFSVERPDGSNFTLKIRSTKLEDSAMYFCASSLYQFLGYTFGSGTRLTVV.

The chain recombines TRBV7-3 with TRBJ2-7; D not resolved. The germline V gene has CDR1 SGHTA and CDR2 FQGTGA. The V end was cut by 3 bases, the J end by 1 base, with 10 bases between. The CDR3 consists of 14 residues. The CDR3 nucleotides are TGTGCCAGCAGCTTGGACGGGTTTTCCTACGAGCAGTACTTC. Translating gives CASSLDGFSYEQYF.

The chain recombines TRBV6-5 with TRBJ2-7; D gene ambiguous. Germline values: CDR1 MNHEY, CDR2 SVGAGI. The CDR3 totals 12 residues. Trimming left V 7 bases short and J 1 base short, with 8 bases between. CDR3 coding DNA: TGTGCCAGCACTCCAGCTTCCTACGAGCAGTACTTC. It codes for CASTPASYEQYF.

The chain links TRBV11-3 to TRBJ2-7, with 13 bases aligning to TRBD2. V was clipped by 5 bases and J by 3 bases; unmatched bases: 1. Germline V gives CDR1 SGHNT, CDR2 YENEEA. The CDR3 extends over 14 amino acids. CDR3 DNA sequence: TGTGCCAGCAGCCGGACTAGCGGGAGCTACGAGCAGTACTTC. Protein: CASSRTSGSYEQYF.

This chain connects TRBV28 to TRBJ2-7; D is perhaps TRBD1 (5 bases). This CDR3 comprises 14 residues. Germline CDR1 reads MDHEN; CDR2 reads SYDVKM. V was pared by 1 base and J by 6 bases, with 13 bases between. The DNA for the CDR3 is TGTGCCAGCAGTTTATTGTCCAGGGTAGGCGAGCAGTACTTC. Protein sequence: CASSLLSRVGEQYF.

Only one count was recorded for this clone. The chain uses TRBV29-1 and TRBJ1-1; maybe TRBD1 (6 bases). Trimming shortened V by 3 bases and J by 10 bases, and 21 bases separated the two germline ends. CDR3 size: 14 residues. The germline CDR1 and CDR2 sequences are SQVTM and ANQGSEA. CDR3 sequence: CSVDREDIRGGAFF. The CDR3 DNA follows: TGCAGCGTTGATCGAGAAGATATTAGAGGGGGAGCTTTCTTT.

V and J are TRBV28 and TRBJ1-5; possible D gene TRBD1, 5 bases. The germline V gene encodes CDR1 MDHEN and CDR2 SYDVKM. The CDR3 sequence is 16 residues long. V was cut by 5 bases and J by 2 bases, with 16 bases left in between. CDR3 bases: TGTGCCAGCAGTCCAAGGGGTGGGTTGCGCAATCAGCCCCAGCATTTT. Its translation: CASSPRGGLRNQPQHF.

Concerning this clone itself: One end of the junction varies from germline; a read error may be responsible. The genes are TRBV5-1 and TRBJ1-4, with TRBD1 as a possible D gene (5 bases). This CDR3 has 12 residues. Germline V lookup: CDR1 SGHRS, CDR2 YFSETQ. This chain's CDR3 is CASSPNRGLPVF. In DNA, the CDR3 is TGCGCCAGCAGCCCGAATCGGGGGTTGCCGGTTTTT.

This clone was seen more than once but under ten times. This chain joins TRBV5-1 and TRBJ1-1; D ambiguous. Germline CDR1 SGHRS, CDR2 YFSETQ. V lost 0 bases, J lost 1 base, and 4 bases lay in between. This CDR3 is 13 amino acids long. The CDR3 nucleotides read TGCGCCAGCAGCTTGGTGGCGAACACTGAAGCTTTCTTT. This translates into CASSLVANTEAFF.

The chain links TRBV27 to TRBJ2-7, with D perhaps matching TRBD1 (6 bases). Germline lookup yields CDR1 MNHEY and CDR2 SMNVEV (reference sequence). The CDR3 consists of 14 residues. V gave up 5 bases and J gave up 7 bases, with 18 bases separating them. The DNA for the CDR3 is TGTGCCAGCAGTCCCGGGACACCCCCGGGGGAGCAGTACTTC. Encoded protein: CASSPGTPPGEQYF.

The J gene is TRBJ1-1, the V gene TRBV11-1, with a tentative D call TRBD1 (5 bases). V was pared by 0 bases and J by 0 bases, with 8 bases between. The V gene's germline CDR1 is SGHAT and CDR2 FQDESV (reference sequence). The CDR3 runs 15 residues. The CDR3 region has the DNA TGTGCCAGCAGCTTAGCACGGGGCTTGAACACTGAAGCTTTCTTT. Its protein product is CASSLARGLNTEAFF. Full variable domain (remainder filled in from reference TRBV11-1 and TRBJ1-1): EAEVAQSPRYKITEKSQAVAFWCDPISGHATLYWYRQILGQGPELLVQFQDESVVDDSQLPKDRFSAERLKGVDSTLKIQPAELGDSAMYLCASSLARGLNTEAFFGQGTRLTVV.

The chain carries TRBV20-1 and TRBJ2-7; TRBD1 agrees at 9 bases. CDR3 length: 15 amino acids. With V trimmed by 3 bases and J by 0 bases, 6 bases remained unmatched. CDR1 and CDR2 from the germline V gene are DFQATT and SNEGSKA (reference sequence). The CDR3 protein is CSASNPGQGSYEQYF. The CDR3, as DNA: TGCAGTGCTAGTAACCCGGGACAGGGCTCCTACGAGCAGTACTTC.